Listed below are T cell receptor beta chains from one sample, sequenced in a study of cytomegalovirus exposure and HLA in healthy donors. Method: immunoSEQ multiplex PCR; TCRdb's copy keeps in-frame clones and lacks some. Of 85,000 to 120,000 clones listed, more than 70% were seen once; the top ten hold 8.5% to 10%. Material: PBMCs. Every receptor here comes from a male donor in good health and CMV-seropositive. Each CDR3 is given with its conserved first and last residue. A D gene is named only where the DNA matches it firmly. Not all rows give a size; the values are once, few, many and, for expanded clones, a class.

cdr3_aa cdr3_nt j_call v_call clone_size d_call
CASSPPGSNTGELFF TGTGCCAGCTCACCACCGGGGAGCAACACCGGGGAGCTGTTTTTT TRBJ2-2 TRBV18 - -
CASSFRRGHNVGYTF TGTGCCAGCAGTTTTCGCAGGGGGCATAATGTTGGCTACACCTTC TRBJ1-2 TRBV27 once TRBD1
CASGLNGRLFF TGTGCTAGTGGTTTGAACGGTCGTCTGTTTTTT TRBJ2-2 TRBV12-5 - -
CASSLGSGEITDTQYF TGTGCCAGCAGCTTAGGCAGCGGGGAAATCACAGATACGCAGTATTTT TRBJ2-3 TRBV7-2 - TRBD2
CASSLTSYEQYF TGTGCCAGCAGTCTAACTTCCTACGAGCAGTACTTC TRBJ2-7 TRBV7-2 - -
CASSPQGSGFYNEQFF TGTGCCAGCAGCCCCCAAGGTAGCGGCTTCTACAATGAGCAGTTCTTC TRBJ2-1 TRBV7-3 - -
CASSSGLAGGEQFF TGTGCCAGCAGCTCTGGACTAGCGGGAGGTGAGCAGTTCTTC TRBJ2-1 TRBV7-3 - TRBD2
CASSQGAWTEAFF TGTGCCAGCAGCCAGGGGGCTTGGACTGAAGCTTTCTTT TRBJ1-1 TRBV7-8 once TRBD1
CATSGERQETQYF TGTGCCACGTCGGGAGAGCGGCAAGAGACCCAGTACTTC TRBJ2-5 TRBV2 - -
CSVEIRGTSGRDDSYEQYF TGCAGCGTTGAAATCAGGGGGACTAGCGGGAGGGACGACTCCTACGAGCAGTACTTC TRBJ2-7 TRBV29-1 - TRBD2
CASSSGQGFSPLHF TGTGCCAGCAGCTCCGGACAGGGGTTTTCACCCCTCCACTTT TRBJ1-6 TRBV5-6 once TRBD1